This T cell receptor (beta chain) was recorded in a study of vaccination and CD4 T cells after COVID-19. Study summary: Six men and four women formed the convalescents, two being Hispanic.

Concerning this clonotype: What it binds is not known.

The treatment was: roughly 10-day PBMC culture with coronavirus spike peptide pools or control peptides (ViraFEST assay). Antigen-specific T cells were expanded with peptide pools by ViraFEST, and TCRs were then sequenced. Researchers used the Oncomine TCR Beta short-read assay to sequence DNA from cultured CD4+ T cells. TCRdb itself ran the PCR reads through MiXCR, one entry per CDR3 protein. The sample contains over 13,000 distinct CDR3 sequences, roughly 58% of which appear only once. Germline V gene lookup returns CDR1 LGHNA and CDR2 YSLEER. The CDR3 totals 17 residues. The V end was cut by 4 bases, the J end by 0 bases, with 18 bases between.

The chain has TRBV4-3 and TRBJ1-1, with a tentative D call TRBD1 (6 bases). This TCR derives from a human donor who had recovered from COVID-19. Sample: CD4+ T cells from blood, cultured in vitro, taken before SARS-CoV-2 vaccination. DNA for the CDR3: TGCGCCAGCAGCCCTACCTACGGGGGGCTCATGAACACTGAAGCTTTCTTT. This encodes CASSPTYGGLMNTEAFF.